This TCR beta chain was captured by sequencing in a study of T-cell memory formation after mild COVID-19. The CDR3 length is 17 residues. V was pared by 0 bases and J by 0 bases, with 13 bases between. From germline, CDR1 is SGHRS and CDR2 YFSETQ. TCRdb ran MiXCR on the 5' RACE reads and lists one entry per CDR3 protein. The table includes under 550,000 distinct CDR3 sequences, roughly 18% detected once. Sequences were obtained from PBMCs or a T cell subset sorted from them (not recorded which). J is TRBJ1-3 and V is TRBV5-1; no reliable D call. The clonotype originates from a man aged 18 to 29 who had mild COVID-19 (a few samples of this study predate the infection). Cell type and time point are not known. The CDR3 sequence is CASSLGGPQLSGNTIYF. DNA for the CDR3: TGCGCCAGCAGCTTGGGTGGTCCGCAGCTCTCTGGAAACACCATATATTTT.